These 4 T cell receptor beta chains share one sample of origin, sequenced in a study of blood T cell repertoires in COVID-19 (dated by TCRdb to the early 2020s). The receptor library was made with the immunoSEQ multiplex PCR assay. The immuneACCESS repertoire file appears here via TCRdb, limited to in-frame rearrangements. These files lack a portion of the clones; in checked studies, under half of the deficit traces to unresolved V genes, and the cause of the others is not known. The sample has roughly 200,000 clones on record, about 80% of them singletons. 8.6% of the sample lies in the top ten. Sequencing used peripheral blood. The receptors come from a woman aged 50 to 65 with active or convalescent COVID-19.

The chain has TRBV7-8 and TRBJ2-7; TRBD1 might be the D (6 bases). V was cut by 1 base and J by 5 bases, with 12 bases left in between. The CDR3 has 14 residues. Germline V lookup: CDR1 SGHVS, CDR2 FQNEAQ. CDR3 region: CASSLVGGKNEQYF. DNA for the CDR3: TGTGCCAGCAGCTTAGTAGGGGGTAAAAACGAGCAGTACTTC.

The chain carries TRBV7-9 and TRBJ2-7; D gene uncertain. This CDR3 comprises 15 residues. Per germline, CDR1 SEHNR and CDR2 FQNEAQ (reference sequence). The ends were cut back, 5 bases at V and 0 bases at J, with 14 bases in the middle. The CDR3 sequence: CASSQRRVGSYEQYF. CDR3 sequence (DNA): TGTGCCAGCAGCCAACGGAGAGTTGGCTCCTACGAGCAGTACTTC.

This clone was recorded only once. The V and J genes are TRBV3-1 (or the pseudogene TRBV3-2) and TRBJ2-7; 9 positions match TRBD1. The ends lost 8 bases at V and 6 bases at J; junction bases unmatched: 8. Germline V gene sequence: CDR1 LGHDT, CDR2 YNNKEL (reference sequence). This CDR3 is 13 amino acids long. CDR3 sequence reads: CASGDRAGSEQYF. In DNA, the CDR3 is TGTGCCAGCGGGGACAGGGCGGGGTCCGAGCAGTACTTC.

The V gene is TRBV27, the J gene TRBJ2-7, with D possibly TRBD1 on 6 matching bases. The CDR3 extends over 16 amino acids. V was shortened by 2 bases and J by 4 bases, with 18 bases between the two germline ends. CDR1 and CDR2 from the germline V gene are MNHEY and SMNVEV (reference sequence). The DNA of the CDR3 is TGTGCCAGCAGTTTAGCAGGGGCGAGGCTCGTATACGAGCAGTACTTC. Translating gives CASSLAGARLVYEQYF.